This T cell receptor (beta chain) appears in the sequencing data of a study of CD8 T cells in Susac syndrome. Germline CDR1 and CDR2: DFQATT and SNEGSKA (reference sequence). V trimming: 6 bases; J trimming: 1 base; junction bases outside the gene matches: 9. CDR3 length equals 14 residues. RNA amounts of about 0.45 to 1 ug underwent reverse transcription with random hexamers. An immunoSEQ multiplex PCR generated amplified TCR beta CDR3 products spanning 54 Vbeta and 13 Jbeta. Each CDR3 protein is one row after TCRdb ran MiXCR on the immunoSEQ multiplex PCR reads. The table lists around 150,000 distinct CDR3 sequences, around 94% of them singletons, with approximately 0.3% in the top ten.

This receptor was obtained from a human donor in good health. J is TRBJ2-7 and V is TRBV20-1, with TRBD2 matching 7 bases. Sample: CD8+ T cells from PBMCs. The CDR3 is CSAQTLADSYEQYF. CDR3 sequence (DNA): TGCAGTGCCCAGACGCTAGCGGATTCCTACGAGCAGTACTTC.